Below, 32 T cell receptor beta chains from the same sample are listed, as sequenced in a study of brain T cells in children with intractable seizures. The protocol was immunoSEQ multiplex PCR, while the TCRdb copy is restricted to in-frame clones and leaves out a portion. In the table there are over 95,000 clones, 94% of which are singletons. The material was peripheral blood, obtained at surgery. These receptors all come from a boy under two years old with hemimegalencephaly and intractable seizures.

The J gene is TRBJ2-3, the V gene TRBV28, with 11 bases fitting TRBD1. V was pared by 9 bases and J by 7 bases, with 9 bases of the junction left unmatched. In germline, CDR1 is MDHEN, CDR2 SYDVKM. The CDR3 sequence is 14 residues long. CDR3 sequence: CASSGTGGSNTQYF. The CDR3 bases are TGTGCCAGTTCCGGGACAGGGGGGTCAAATACGCAGTATTTT. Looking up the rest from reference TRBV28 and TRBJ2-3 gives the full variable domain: DVKVTQSSRYLVKRTGEKVFLECVQDMDHENMFWYRQDPGLGLRLIYFSYDVKMKEKGDIPEGYSVSREKKERFSLILESASTNQTSMYLCASSGTGGSNTQYFGPGTRLTVL.

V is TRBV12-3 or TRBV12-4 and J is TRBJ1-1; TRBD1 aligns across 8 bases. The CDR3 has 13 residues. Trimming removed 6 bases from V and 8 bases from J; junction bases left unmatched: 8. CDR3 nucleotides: TGTGCCAGCAGCCAGAGGACAGGGCCGGAAGCTTTCTTT. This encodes CASSQRTGPEAFF.

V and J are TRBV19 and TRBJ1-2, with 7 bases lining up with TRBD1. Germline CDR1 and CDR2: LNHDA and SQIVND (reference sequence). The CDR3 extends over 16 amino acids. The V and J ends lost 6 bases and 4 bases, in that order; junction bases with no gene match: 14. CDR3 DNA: TGTGCCAGTAGGACCCGGGACAGCCCAAAGATCTATGGCTACACCTTC. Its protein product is CASRTRDSPKIYGYTF.

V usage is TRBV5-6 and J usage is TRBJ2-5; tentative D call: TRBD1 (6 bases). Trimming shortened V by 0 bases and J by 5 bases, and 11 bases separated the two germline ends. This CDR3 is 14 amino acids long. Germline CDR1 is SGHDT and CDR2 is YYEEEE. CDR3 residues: CASSLGGLRETQYF. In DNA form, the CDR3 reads TGTGCCAGCAGCTTGGGGGGGCTAAGGGAGACCCAGTACTTC.

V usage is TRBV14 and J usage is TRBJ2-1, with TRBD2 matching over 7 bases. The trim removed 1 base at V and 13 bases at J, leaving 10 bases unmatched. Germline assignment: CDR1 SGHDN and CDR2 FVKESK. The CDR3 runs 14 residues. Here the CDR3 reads CASSQGGGTVFQFF. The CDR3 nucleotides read TGTGCCAGCAGCCAAGGGGGGGGGACCGTATTCCAGTTCTTC.

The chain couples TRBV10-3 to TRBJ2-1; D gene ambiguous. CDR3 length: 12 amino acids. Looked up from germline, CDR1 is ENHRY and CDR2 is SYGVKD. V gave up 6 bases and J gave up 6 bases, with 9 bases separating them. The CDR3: CAIRTTGNEQFF. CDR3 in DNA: TGTGCCATCAGGACAACGGGCAATGAGCAGTTCTTC.

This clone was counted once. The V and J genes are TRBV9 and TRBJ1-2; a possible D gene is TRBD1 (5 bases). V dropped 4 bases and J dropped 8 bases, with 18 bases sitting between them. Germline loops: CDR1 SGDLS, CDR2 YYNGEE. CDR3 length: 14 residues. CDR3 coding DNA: TGTGCCAGCAGCATATCTACAGGAGCGAAGGGCTACACCTTC. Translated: CASSISTGAKGYTF.

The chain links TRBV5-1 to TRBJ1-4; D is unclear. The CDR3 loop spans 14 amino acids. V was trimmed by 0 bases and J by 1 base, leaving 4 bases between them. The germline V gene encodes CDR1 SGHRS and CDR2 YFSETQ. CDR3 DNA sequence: TGCGCCAGCAGCTTGGACAGAACTAATGAAAAACTGTTTTTT. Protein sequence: CASSLDRTNEKLFF.

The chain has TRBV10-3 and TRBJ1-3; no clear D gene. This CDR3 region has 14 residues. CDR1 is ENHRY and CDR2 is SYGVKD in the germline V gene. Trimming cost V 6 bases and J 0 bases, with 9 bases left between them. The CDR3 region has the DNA TGTGCCATCAGGGACTTAGGCTCTGGAAACACCATATATTTT. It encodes CAIRDLGSGNTIYF.

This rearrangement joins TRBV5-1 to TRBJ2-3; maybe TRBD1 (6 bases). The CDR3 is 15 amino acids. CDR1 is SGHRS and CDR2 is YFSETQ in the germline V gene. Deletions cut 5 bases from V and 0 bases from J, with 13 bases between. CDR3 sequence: CASSQGTSSTDTQYF. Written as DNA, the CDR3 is TGCGCCAGCAGTCAGGGGACGTCGAGCACAGATACGCAGTATTTT.

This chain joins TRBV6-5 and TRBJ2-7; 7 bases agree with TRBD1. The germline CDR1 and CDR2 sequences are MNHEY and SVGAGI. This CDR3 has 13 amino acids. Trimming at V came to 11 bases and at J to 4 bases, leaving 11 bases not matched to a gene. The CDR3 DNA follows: TGTGCCGGCACAGGGGCCACTCCGTACGAGCAGTACTTC. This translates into CAGTGATPYEQYF.

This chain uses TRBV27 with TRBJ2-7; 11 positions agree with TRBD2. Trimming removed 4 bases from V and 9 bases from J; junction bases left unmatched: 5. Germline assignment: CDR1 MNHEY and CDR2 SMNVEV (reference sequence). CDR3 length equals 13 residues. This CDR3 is CASSSLAGGGQYF. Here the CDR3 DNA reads TGTGCCAGCAGTTCCCTAGCGGGAGGAGGGCAGTACTTC.

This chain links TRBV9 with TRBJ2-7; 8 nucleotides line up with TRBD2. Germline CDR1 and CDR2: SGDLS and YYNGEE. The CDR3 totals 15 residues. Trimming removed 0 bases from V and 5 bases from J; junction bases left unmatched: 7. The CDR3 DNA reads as TGTGCCAGCAGCGTAGAGGCGGGAGGTGGCGACGAGCAGTACTTC. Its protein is CASSVEAGGGDEQYF. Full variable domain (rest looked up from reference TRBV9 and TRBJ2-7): DSGVTQTPKHLITATGQRVTLRCSPRSGDLSVYWYQQSLDQGLQFLIQYYNGEERAKGNILERFSAQQFPDLHSELNLSSLELGDSALYFCASSVEAGGGDEQYFGPGTRLTVT.

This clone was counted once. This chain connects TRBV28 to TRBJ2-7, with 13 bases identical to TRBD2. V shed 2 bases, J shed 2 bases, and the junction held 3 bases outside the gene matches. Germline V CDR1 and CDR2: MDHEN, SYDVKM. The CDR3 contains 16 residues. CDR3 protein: CASSLTGTSGAYEQYF. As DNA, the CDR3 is TGTGCCAGCAGTTTAACCGGGACTAGCGGGGCCTACGAGCAGTACTTC.

The CDR3 nucleotides are TGTGCCAGCAGTATACCGGGACGTAACACTGAAGCTTTCTTT. Its protein is CASSIPGRNTEAFF. The chain has TRBV28 and TRBJ1-1; possibly TRBD1 for D (5 bases). There are 14 residues in the CDR3. Looked up from germline, CDR1 is MDHEN and CDR2 is SYDVKM. V was trimmed by 5 bases and J by 2 bases, leaving 12 bases between them. Together with reference TRBV28 and TRBJ1-1, the CDR3 gives the full variable domain: DVKVTQSSRYLVKRTGEKVFLECVQDMDHENMFWYRQDPGLGLRLIYFSYDVKMKEKGDIPEGYSVSREKKERFSLILESASTNQTSMYLCASSIPGRNTEAFFGQGTRLTVV.

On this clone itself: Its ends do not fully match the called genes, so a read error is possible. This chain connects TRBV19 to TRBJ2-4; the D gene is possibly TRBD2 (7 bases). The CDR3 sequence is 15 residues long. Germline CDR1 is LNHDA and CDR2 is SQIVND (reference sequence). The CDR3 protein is CASSIGFRGANIQYF. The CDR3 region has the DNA TGTGCCAGTAGCATAGGGTTCCGGGGGGCAAACATTCAGTACTTC.

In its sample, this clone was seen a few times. CDR3 sequence (DNA): TGTGCCAGCAGTGAAGCGGGCTCCTACAATGAGCAGTTCTTC. It specifies CASSEAGSYNEQFF. The genes are TRBV6-4 and TRBJ2-1, with TRBD2 as a possible D gene (6 bases). V shed 3 bases and J shed 0 bases, with 6 bases lying between them. Germline V lookup: CDR1 MRHNA, CDR2 SNTAGT. This CDR3 has 14 amino acids.

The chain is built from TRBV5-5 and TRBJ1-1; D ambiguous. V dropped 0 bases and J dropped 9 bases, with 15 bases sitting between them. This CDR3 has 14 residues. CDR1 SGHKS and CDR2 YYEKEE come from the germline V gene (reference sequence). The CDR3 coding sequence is TGTGCCAGCAGCTTGGGTTGGGGTCGAGGAAAAGCTTTCTTT. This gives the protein CASSLGWGRGKAFF.

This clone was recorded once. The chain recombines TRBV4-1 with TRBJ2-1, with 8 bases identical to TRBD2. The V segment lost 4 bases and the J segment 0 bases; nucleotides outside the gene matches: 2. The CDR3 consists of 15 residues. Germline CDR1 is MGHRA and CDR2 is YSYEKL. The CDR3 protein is CASSRGTSSYNEQFF. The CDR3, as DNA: TGCGCCAGCAGCCGCGGGACTAGCTCCTACAATGAGCAGTTCTTC.

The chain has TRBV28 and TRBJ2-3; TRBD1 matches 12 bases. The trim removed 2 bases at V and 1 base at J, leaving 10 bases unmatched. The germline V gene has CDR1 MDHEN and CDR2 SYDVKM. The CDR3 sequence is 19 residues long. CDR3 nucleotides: TGTGCCAGCAGTTTACTTCAAACGGGGACAGGGGGCGGCACAGATACGCAGTATTTT. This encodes CASSLLQTGTGGGTDTQYF.

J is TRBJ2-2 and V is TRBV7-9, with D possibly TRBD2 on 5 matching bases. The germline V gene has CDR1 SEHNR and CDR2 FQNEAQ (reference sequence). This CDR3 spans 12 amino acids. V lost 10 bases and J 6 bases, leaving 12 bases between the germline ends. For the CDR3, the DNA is TGTGCCACCCTAGAGGAGGCCGGGGAGCTGTTTTTT. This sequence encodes CATLEEAGELFF.

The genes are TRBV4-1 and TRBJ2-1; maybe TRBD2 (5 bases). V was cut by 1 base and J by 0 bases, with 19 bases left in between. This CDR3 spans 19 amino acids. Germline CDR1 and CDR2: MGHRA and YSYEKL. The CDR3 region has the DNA TGCGCCAGCAGCCAAGTTCCTCTCCCCGCGGGTAGCTCCTACAATGAGCAGTTCTTC. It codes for CASSQVPLPAGSSYNEQFF.

Written as DNA, the CDR3 is TGTGCCACCAGTGATTTGTTGAGTAGCTCCTACAATGAGCAGTTCTTC. Protein sequence: CATSDLLSSSYNEQFF. The chain employs TRBV24-1 and TRBJ2-1; D unclear. CDR1 and CDR2 from the germline V gene are KGHDR and SFDVKD. The CDR3 runs 16 residues. Trimming shortened V by 0 bases and J by 0 bases, and 8 bases separated the two germline ends.

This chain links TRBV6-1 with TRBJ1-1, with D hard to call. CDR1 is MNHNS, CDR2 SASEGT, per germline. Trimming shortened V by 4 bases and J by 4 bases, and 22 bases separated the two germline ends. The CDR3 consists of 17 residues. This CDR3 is CASSAYPPIRWGTEAFF. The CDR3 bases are TGTGCCAGCAGTGCTTACCCCCCTATTCGGTGGGGCACTGAAGCTTTCTTT.

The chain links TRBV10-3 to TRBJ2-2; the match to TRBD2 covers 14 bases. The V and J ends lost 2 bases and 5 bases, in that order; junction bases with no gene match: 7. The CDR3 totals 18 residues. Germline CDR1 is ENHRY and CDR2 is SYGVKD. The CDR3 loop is CAISEKGLAGANTGELFF. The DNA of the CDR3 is TGTGCCATCAGTGAGAAGGGACTAGCGGGAGCTAATACCGGGGAGCTGTTTTTT.

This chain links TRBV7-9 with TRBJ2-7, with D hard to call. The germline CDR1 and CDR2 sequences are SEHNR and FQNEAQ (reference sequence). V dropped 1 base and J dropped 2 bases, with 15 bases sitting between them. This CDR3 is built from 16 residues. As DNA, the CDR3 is TGTGCCAGCAGCTTAGGGGAAGGCCAACCGACCTACGAGCAGTACTTC. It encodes CASSLGEGQPTYEQYF.

DNA for the CDR3: TGTGCCAGCAGTTTGGAAGTTTATAATTCACCCCTCCACTTT. Its translation: CASSLEVYNSPLHF. This chain joins TRBV27 and TRBJ1-6; D remains unclear. Germline V CDR1 and CDR2: MNHEY, SMNVEV (reference sequence). This CDR3 has 14 residues. Trimming took off 3 bases at V and 4 bases at J, with 7 bases between the two ends.

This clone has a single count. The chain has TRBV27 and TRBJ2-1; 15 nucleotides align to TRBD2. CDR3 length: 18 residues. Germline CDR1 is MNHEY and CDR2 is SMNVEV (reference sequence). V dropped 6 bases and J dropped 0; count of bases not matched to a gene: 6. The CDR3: CASSPPGLAGGSYNEQFF. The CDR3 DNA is TGTGCCAGCAGCCCACCGGGACTAGCGGGGGGCTCCTACAATGAGCAGTTCTTC.

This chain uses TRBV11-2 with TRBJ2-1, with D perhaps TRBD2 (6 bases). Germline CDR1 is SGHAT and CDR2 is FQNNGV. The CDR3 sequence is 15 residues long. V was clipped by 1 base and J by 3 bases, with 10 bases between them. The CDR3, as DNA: TGTGCCAGCAGCTTAGGACTAGGGGACTACAATGAGCAGTTCTTC. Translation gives CASSLGLGDYNEQFF.

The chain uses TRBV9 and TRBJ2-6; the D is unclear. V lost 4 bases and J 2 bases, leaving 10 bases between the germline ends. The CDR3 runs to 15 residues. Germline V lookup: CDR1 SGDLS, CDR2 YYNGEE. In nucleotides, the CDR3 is TGTGCCAGCAGCCATAACCGGGCTGGGGCCAACGTCCTGACTTTC. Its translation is CASSHNRAGANVLTF.

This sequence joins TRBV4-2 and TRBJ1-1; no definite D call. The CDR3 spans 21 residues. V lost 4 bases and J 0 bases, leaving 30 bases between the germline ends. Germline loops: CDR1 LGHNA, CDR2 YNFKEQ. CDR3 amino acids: CASSPIGPRGDLTNMNTEAFF. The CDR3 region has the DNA TGTGCCAGCAGCCCCATAGGGCCAAGAGGTGATCTGACGAACATGAACACTGAAGCTTTCTTT.

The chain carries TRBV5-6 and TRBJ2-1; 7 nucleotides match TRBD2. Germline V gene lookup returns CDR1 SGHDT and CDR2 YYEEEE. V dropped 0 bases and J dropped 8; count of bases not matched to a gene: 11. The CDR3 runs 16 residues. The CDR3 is CASSLAGGSFVDEQFF. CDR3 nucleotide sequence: TGTGCCAGCAGCTTGGCGGGAGGTTCCTTTGTGGATGAGCAGTTCTTC.